This is a list of T cell receptor beta chains from one sample in a study of cytomegalovirus exposure and HLA in healthy donors. Profiled with immunoSEQ multiplex PCR; TCRdb holds only in-frame clones, not every one. This sample yields some 250,000 clones, of which nearly 90% are seen a single time; 0.37% belongs to the top ten. The sample comprised PBMCs. These TCRs come from a woman aged 18-30 years in good health and CMV-seronegative. CDR3s include the opening cysteine and the closing phenylalanine or tryptophan. The order of the fields is V gene, J gene, CDR3 protein.

v_gene: TRBV9
j_gene: TRBJ1-2
CDR3aa: CASSAGDRAYGYTF

v_gene: TRBV28
j_gene: TRBJ1-4
CDR3aa: CASSLSASTNEKLFF

v_gene: TRBV19
j_gene: TRBJ1-5
CDR3aa: CASSIDLGGMGEPQHF

v_gene: TRBV9
j_gene: TRBJ2-1
CDR3aa: CASSFRDNPYNEQFF

v_gene: TRBV10-2
j_gene: TRBJ2-1
CDR3aa: CASSRTLAGDEQFF

v_gene: TRBV6-6
j_gene: TRBJ1-2
CDR3aa: CASNPSLAGGHYGYTF

v_gene: TRBV28
j_gene: TRBJ1-6
CDR3aa: CASSFISSYNSPLHF

v_gene: TRBV29-1
j_gene: TRBJ2-2
CDR3aa: CSALQTTGELFF

v_gene: TRBV11-2
j_gene: TRBJ2-7
CDR3aa: CASSQIYEQYF

v_gene: TRBV2
j_gene: TRBJ2-3
CDR3aa: CASSVRQGNKDTQYF

v_gene: TRBV6-5
j_gene: TRBJ1-2
CDR3aa: CASSYSPQVSYYGYTF

v_gene: TRBV28
j_gene: TRBJ2-3
CDR3aa: CASCSSGGPDTQYF

v_gene: TRBV15
j_gene: TRBJ2-5
CDR3aa: CATSRGGRETQYF

v_gene: TRBV14
j_gene: TRBJ1-4
CDR3aa: CASQRGDRDEKLFF

v_gene: TRBV4-3
j_gene: TRBJ1-6
CDR3aa: CASSQDSGYNSPLHF

v_gene: TRBV7-9
j_gene: TRBJ2-5
CDR3aa: CASSPGQGLAGGKETQYF

v_gene: TRBV6-5
j_gene: TRBJ1-2
CDR3aa: CASRTGGYGYTF

v_gene: TRBV5-6
j_gene: TRBJ2-3
CDR3aa: CASSLGTSGLYRDTQYF

v_gene: TRBV5-6
j_gene: TRBJ1-2
CDR3aa: CASSSYTRGRGLGYTF

v_gene: TRBV10-2
j_gene: TRBJ2-6
CDR3aa: CASRRTGTGGASGANVLTF

v_gene: TRBV4-1
j_gene: TRBJ1-3
CDR3aa: CASSLKSDSFFSGNTIYF

v_gene: TRBV5-1
j_gene: TRBJ2-3
CDR3aa: CASSTSGAGDTQYF

v_gene: TRBV28
j_gene: TRBJ2-6
CDR3aa: CASIHGGSGANVLTF

v_gene: TRBV5-6
j_gene: TRBJ2-4
CDR3aa: CASSLDGGGPFIQYF

v_gene: TRBV10-3
j_gene: TRBJ1-4
CDR3aa: CAISVGRDSEKLFF

v_gene: TRBV5-1
j_gene: TRBJ1-5
CDR3aa: CASSLGPGTGRVVQHF

v_gene: TRBV5-1
j_gene: TRBJ2-2
CDR3aa: CASSRDSQRNTGELFF

v_gene: TRBV30
j_gene: TRBJ2-1
CDR3aa: CAWVTPRGASYNEQFF

v_gene: TRBV19
j_gene: TRBJ2-2
CDR3aa: CASSLWTGNTGELFF

v_gene: TRBV9
j_gene: TRBJ1-1
CDR3aa: CASSVAEGNTEAFF

v_gene: TRBV13
j_gene: TRBJ1-6
CDR3aa: CASSLGTGGYSPLHF

v_gene: TRBV27
j_gene: TRBJ1-4
CDR3aa: CASSSTGYLGLNEKLFF

v_gene: TRBV28
j_gene: TRBJ1-2
CDR3aa: CASTWGQSFPAGGYTF

v_gene: TRBV2
j_gene: TRBJ2-5
CDR3aa: CASSAGTGGRETQYF

v_gene: TRBV6-5
j_gene: TRBJ1-2
CDR3aa: CASSYVGGEGGYTF

v_gene: TRBV27
j_gene: TRBJ2-7
CDR3aa: CASSPSQGDNSYEQYF

v_gene: TRBV30
j_gene: TRBJ2-3
CDR3aa: CAWTQQTDTQYF

v_gene: TRBV29-1
j_gene: TRBJ2-1
CDR3aa: CSVSRTGLDEQFF

v_gene: TRBV7-2
j_gene: TRBJ2-7
CDR3aa: CASSISGGYEQYF

v_gene: TRBV4-1
j_gene: TRBJ1-2
CDR3aa: CASSLKDRAPYGYTF

v_gene: TRBV19
j_gene: TRBJ2-3
CDR3aa: CASQWRGGDTQYF

v_gene: TRBV15
j_gene: TRBJ1-2
CDR3aa: CATSRDLEGGALYGYTF

v_gene: TRBV7-8
j_gene: TRBJ2-2
CDR3aa: CASSLVVSVIPNTGELFF

v_gene: TRBV28
j_gene: TRBJ2-1
CDR3aa: CASSPLGGTSVSNEQFF

v_gene: TRBV10-2
j_gene: TRBJ1-5
CDR3aa: CASSDFTGSQPQHF

v_gene: TRBV7-2
j_gene: TRBJ1-5
CDR3aa: CASSLTRGASNQPQHF

v_gene: TRBV7-7
j_gene: TRBJ2-2
CDR3aa: CASSLGQGETGELFF

v_gene: TRBV2
j_gene: TRBJ2-3
CDR3aa: CASSESSSSTDTQYF

v_gene: TRBV5-4
j_gene: TRBJ2-2
CDR3aa: CASRPGGRVPGELFF

v_gene: TRBV29-1
j_gene: TRBJ2-3
CDR3aa: CSVGGRVTDTQYF

v_gene: TRBV27
j_gene: TRBJ1-5
CDR3aa: CASSFGENQPQHF

v_gene: TRBV5-6
j_gene: TRBJ1-3
CDR3aa: CASSLVFQGSPRSGNTIYF

v_gene: TRBV30
j_gene: TRBJ2-7
CDR3aa: CAWRQGAFGEQYF

v_gene: TRBV10-3
j_gene: TRBJ1-2
CDR3aa: CAISVGGADGYTF

v_gene: TRBV30
j_gene: TRBJ2-7
CDR3aa: CAWSVQTGWAEQYF